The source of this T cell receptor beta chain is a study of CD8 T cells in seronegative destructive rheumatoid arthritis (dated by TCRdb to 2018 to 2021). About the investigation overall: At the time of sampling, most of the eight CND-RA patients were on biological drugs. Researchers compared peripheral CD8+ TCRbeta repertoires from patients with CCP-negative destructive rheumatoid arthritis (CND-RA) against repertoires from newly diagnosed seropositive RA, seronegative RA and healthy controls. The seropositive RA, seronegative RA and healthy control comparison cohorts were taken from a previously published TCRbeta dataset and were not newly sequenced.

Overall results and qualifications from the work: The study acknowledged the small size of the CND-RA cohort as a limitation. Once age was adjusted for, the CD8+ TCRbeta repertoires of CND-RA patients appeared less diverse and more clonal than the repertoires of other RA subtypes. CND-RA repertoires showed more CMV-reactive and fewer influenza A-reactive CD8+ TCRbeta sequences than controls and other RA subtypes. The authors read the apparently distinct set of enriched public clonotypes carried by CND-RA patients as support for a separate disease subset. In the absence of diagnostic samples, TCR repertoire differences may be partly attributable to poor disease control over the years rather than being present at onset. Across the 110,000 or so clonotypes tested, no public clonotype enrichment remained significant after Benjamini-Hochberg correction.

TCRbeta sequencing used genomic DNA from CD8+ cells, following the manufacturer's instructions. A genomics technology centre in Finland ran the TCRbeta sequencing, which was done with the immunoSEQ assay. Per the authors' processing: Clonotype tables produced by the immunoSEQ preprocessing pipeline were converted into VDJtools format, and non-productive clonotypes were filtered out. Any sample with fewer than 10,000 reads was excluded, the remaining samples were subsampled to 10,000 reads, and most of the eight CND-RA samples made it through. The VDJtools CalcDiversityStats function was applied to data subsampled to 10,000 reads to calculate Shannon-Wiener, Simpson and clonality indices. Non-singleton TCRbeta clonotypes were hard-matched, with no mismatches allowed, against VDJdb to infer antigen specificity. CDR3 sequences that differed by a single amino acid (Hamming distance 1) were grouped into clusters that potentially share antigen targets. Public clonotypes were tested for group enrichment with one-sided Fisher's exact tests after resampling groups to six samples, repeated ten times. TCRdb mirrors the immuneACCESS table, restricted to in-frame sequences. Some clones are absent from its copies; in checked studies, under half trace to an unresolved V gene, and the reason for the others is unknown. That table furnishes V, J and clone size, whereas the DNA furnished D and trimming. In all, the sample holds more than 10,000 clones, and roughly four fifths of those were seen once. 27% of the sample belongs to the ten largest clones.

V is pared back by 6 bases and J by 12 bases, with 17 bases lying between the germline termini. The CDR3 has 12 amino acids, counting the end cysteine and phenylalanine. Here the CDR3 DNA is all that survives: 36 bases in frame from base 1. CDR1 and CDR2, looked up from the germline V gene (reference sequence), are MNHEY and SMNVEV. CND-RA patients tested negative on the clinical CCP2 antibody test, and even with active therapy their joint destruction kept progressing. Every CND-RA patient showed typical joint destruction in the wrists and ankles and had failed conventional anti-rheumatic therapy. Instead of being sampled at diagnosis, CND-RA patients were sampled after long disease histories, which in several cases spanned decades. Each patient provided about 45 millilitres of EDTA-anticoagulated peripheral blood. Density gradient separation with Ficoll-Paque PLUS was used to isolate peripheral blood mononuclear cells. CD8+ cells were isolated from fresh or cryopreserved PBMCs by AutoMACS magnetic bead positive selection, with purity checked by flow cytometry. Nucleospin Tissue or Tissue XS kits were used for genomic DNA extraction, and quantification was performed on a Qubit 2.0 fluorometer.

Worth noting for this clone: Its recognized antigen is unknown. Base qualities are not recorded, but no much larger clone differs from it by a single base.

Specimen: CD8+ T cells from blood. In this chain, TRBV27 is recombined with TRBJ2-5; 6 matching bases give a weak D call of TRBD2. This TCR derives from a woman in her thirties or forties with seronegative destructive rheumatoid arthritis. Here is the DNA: TGTGCCAGCAGAACAGGAGGGGTATCCGAGTACTTC. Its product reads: CASRTGGVSEYF.